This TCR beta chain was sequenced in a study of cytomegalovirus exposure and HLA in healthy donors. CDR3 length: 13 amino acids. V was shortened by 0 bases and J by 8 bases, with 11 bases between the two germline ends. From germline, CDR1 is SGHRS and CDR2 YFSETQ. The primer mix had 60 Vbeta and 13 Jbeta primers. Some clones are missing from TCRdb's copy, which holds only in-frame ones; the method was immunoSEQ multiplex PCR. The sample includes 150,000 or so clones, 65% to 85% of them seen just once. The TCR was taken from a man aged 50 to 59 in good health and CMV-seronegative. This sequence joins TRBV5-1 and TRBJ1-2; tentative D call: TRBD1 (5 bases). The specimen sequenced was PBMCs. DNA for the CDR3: TGCGCCAGCAGCTTGGCAGGGATTGGGGGCTACACCTTC. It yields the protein CASSLAGIGGYTF. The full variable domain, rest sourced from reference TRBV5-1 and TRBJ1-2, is KAGVTQTPRYLIKTRGQQVTLSCSPISGHRSVSWYQQTPGQGLQFLFEYFSETQRNKGNFPGRFSGRQFSNSRSEMNVSTLELGDSALYLCASSLAGIGGYTFGSGTRLTVV.